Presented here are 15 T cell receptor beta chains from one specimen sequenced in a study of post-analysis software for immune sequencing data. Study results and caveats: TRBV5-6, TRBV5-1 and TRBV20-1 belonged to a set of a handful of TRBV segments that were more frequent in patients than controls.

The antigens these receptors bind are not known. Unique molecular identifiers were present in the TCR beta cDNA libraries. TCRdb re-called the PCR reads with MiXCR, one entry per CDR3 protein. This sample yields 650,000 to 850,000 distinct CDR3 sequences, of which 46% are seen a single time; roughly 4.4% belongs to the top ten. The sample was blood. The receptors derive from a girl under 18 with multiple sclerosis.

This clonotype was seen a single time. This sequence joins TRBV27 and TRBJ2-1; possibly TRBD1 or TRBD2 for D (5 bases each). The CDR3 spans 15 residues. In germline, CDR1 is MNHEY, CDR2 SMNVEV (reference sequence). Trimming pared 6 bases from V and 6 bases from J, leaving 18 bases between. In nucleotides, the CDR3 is TGTGCCAGCAGACCAGGGAGCTTATGGCCCAATGAGCAGTTCTTC. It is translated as CASRPGSLWPNEQFF.

The CDR3 here is CASGQGFMNTEAFF. The CDR3 bases are TGTGCCAGCGGACAGGGGTTTATGAACACTGAAGCTTTCTTT. The chain joins TRBV25-1 to TRBJ1-1, with 9 positions matching TRBD1. This CDR3 comprises 14 residues. Germline-derived CDR1 and CDR2 are MGHDK and SYGVNS. Trimming at V came to 8 bases and at J to 0 bases, leaving 4 bases not matched to a gene.

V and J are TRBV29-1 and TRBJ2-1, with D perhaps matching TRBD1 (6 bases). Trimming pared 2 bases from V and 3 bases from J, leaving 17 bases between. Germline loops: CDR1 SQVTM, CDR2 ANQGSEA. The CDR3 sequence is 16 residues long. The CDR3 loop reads CSVEMGARSIYNEQFF. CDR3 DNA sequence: TGCAGCGTTGAAATGGGGGCAAGGTCAATCTACAATGAGCAGTTCTTC.

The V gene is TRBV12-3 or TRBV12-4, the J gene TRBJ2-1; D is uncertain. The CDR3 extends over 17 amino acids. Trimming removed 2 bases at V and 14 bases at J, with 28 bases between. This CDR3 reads CASSLKAGEGYPGSEFF. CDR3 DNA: TGTGCCAGCAGTTTAAAGGCAGGAGAAGGCTACCCCGGAAGTGAGTTCTTC.

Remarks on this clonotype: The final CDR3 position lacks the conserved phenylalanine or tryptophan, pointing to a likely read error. CDR3 loop: CASSTRQDGYTC. DNA of the CDR3: TGTGCCAGCAGCACCAGACAGGATGGCTACACCTGC. The chain couples TRBV9 to TRBJ1-2, with D perhaps matching TRBD1 (6 bases). The CDR3 spans 12 residues. V was cut by 4 bases and J by 6 bases, with 10 bases left in between. Germline V CDR1 and CDR2: SGDLS, YYNGEE.

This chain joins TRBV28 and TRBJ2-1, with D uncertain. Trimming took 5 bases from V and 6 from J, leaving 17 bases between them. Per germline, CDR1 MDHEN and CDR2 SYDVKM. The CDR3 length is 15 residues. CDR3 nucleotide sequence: TGTGCCAGCAGTCCGATAACGATTAAGAGCAATGAGCAGTTCTTC. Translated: CASSPITIKSNEQFF.

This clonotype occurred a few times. This CDR3 reads CSAKYGTSQYF. CDR3 DNA: TGCAGTGCTAAGTACGGGACTTCACAGTACTTC. V is TRBV20-1 and J is TRBJ2-5; D is perhaps TRBD2 (6 bases). The CDR3 sequence is 11 residues long. V lost 4 bases and J 11 bases, leaving 14 bases between the germline ends. Germline loops: CDR1 DFQATT, CDR2 SNEGSKA (reference sequence).

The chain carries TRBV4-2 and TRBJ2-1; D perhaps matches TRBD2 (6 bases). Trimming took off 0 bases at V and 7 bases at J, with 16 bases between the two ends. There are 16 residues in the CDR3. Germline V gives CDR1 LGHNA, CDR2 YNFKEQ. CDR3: CASSQDGGGVANEQFF. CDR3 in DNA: TGTGCCAGCAGCCAAGATGGTGGAGGGGTGGCGAATGAGCAGTTCTTC.

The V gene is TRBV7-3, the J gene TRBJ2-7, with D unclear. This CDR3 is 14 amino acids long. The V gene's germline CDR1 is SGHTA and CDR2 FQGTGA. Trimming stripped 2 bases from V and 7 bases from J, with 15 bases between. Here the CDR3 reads CASSLVSTGAEQYF. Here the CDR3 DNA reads TGTGCCAGCAGCTTAGTTTCGACCGGCGCGGAGCAGTACTTC.

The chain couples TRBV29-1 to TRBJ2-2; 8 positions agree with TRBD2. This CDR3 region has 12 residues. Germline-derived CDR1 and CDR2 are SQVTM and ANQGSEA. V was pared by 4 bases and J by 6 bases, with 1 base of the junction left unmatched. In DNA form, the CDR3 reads TGCAGCGTTGGGCGGGAGGCCGGGGAGCTGTTTTTT. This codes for CSVGREAGELFF.

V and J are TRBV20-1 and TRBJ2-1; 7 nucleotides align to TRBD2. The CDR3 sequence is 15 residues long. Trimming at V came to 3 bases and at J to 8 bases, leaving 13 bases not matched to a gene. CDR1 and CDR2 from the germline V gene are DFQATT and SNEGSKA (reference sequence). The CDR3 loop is CSARTGGRGGYEQFF. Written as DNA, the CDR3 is TGCAGTGCTAGGACTGGCGGGAGAGGAGGCTATGAGCAGTTCTTC.

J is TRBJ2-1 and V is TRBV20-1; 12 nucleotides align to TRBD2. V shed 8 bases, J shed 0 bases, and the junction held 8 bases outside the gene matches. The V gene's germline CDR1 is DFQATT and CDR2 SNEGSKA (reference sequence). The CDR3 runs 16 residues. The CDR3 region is CSFPGLAGSSYNEQFF. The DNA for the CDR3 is TGCAGTTTCCCGGGACTAGCGGGTAGCTCCTACAATGAGCAGTTCTTC.

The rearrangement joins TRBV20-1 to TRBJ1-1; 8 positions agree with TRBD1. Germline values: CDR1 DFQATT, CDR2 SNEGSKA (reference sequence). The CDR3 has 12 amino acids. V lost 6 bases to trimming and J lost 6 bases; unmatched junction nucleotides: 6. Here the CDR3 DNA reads TGCAGTGCCACAGACAGGGGAGCTGAAGCTTTCTTT. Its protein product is CSATDRGAEAFF.

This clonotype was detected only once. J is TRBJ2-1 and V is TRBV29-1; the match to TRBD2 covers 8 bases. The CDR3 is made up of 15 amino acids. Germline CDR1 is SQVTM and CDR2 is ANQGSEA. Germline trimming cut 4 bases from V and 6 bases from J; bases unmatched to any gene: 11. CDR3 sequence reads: CSVGGELADCNEQFF. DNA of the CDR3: TGCAGCGTTGGGGGCGAACTAGCGGATTGCAATGAGCAGTTCTTC.

CDR3 in amino acids: CASSTGQGYTTGTSGGGDEQFF. Written as DNA, the CDR3 is TGTGCCAGCAGCACAGGACAGGGGTACACCACCGGGACTAGCGGGGGTGGGGATGAGCAGTTCTTC. This chain connects TRBV7-8 to TRBJ2-1, with 14 bases identical to TRBD2. This CDR3 has 22 amino acids. After removal of 5 bases from V and 8 bases from J, the junction contained 26 bases not matched to a gene. The germline V gene encodes CDR1 SGHVS and CDR2 FQNEAQ. Full variable domain (missing parts from reference TRBV7-8 and TRBJ2-1): GAGVSQSPRYKVAKRGQDVALRCDPISGHVSLFWYQQALGQGPEFLTYFQNEAQLDKSGLPSDRFFAERPEGSVSTLKIQRTQQEDSAVYLCASSTGQGYTTGTSGGGDEQFFGPGTRLTVL.